This T cell receptor (beta chain) was captured in a study of long-term antiretroviral therapy in people with HIV (dated by TCRdb to between 2021 and 2023). Regarding the study in general: The earliest samples were collected roughly a decade before the 2015 WHO recommendation for immediate ART, at a time when ART was usually postponed until CD4 counts fell. This retrospective serial study examined whether starting ART and sustained HIV suppression were associated with changes in the composition and diversity of the TRB repertoire in peripheral blood. The cohort contributed fewer than 200 cryopreserved PBMC samples from around 33 adults with confirmed HIV infection, collected serially over a mean of approximately 6 years (range 1-12). About two fifths of the roughly 30 participants with HIV were female. No cross-contamination during QIAcube processing turned up in test extractions that ran a monoclonal T-cell line alongside some 34 polyclonal samples. Beyond this particular receptor, the publication reports: Expanded TRB clones identified before ART initiation dominated the repertoire across all time points, though the dominance fluctuated and decreased in many PLHIV after ART. Unsorted PBMC were profiled instead of sorted CD4+ and CD8+ T cells because pre-ART samples had limited cell numbers. Samples dated from 2004 to 2017, and the ART regimens used may be less effective than current ones. Inferences about post-ART repertoire changes are limited because no data were available on ART adherence, viral resistance or therapy changes. HIV repertoires had narrower CDR3 length ranges than controls, and the network structure suggested an antigen-experienced repertoire that shifted only slightly toward naive after ART. Limited PBMC availability meant only the TCR beta chain was sequenced, without alpha chain pairing. ART initiation was associated with a significant increase in TRB diversity, but diversity stayed significantly below transplant donor controls even after long-term ART.

Reading the germline V gene gives CDR1 MRHNA and CDR2 SNTAGT. V is cut back by 7 bases and J by 5 bases, with 13 bases in the junction unmatched. Counted from cysteine to phenylalanine, this CDR3 has 16 amino acids. Only CDR3 DNA is held: 48 bases, read in frame from base 1. Sequencing of the TRB variable region was done with the immunoSEQ hsTCRB v3.0 assay at survey level resolution. The target sequencing depth for TRB was roughly 40,000-55,000 T-cell genomes per sample. TRB libraries were pooled and sequenced on an Illumina MiSeq using a v3 150-cycle kit. In the paper's pipeline: Repertoire analysis was run in R within a reproducible Nextflow workflow that covered QC, data transformation and analysis. LymphoSeq2, an R package for AIRR-Seq data exploration, was used to implement custom analyses. Four samples yielding fewer than 5000 total TRB sequences were excluded, leaving 188 analyzed HIV repertoires. Among the approximately 180 retained HIV repertoires, about 57 were collected before ART initiation and roughly 130 after ART initiation. Repertoires were downsampled to 5000 TRB nucleotide sequences, and summary statistics were averaged over 100 downsampling iterations. Only TRB sequences with CDR3 regions of at least seven amino acids were retained for analysis. Two measures captured diversity: a Shannon entropy-derived clonality score and the Gini coefficient. In the repertoire networks, any two of the top 5000 CDR3 amino acid sequences were linked whenever the two sequences differed by an edit distance of one. GLIPH2 predicted antigen specificity groups and MHC restriction for TRB CDR3 amino acid sequences. To flag known associations with CMV, EBV, HIV or tissue antigens, CDR3 amino acid sequences were compared against VDJdb and McPAS-TCR. Pre-ART, post-ART and control groups were compared with Wilcoxon signed-rank tests and Holm-Bonferroni correction. TCRdb retrieved this table from immuneACCESS and kept in-frame rearrangements only. Not all clones are present; in checked studies, unresolved V genes account for under half, and no reason is known for the remainder. Clone size and V and J calls were adopted from that table, with D and trimming inferred from the DNA. For this sample the table gives under 30,000 clones, of which approximately 86% were detected only once. Just under 8.5% of the sample rests with the top ten.

To be included, a participant needed at least one PBMC sample from before ART initiation plus at least two post-ART samples. All participants with HIV were treated in the United States of America. Cryopreserved samples of 1-10 million PBMC were thawed and washed before DNA extraction. At the time of the earliest PBMC sample, participants with HIV were aged between about 20 and 54 years. PBMC samples were contributed by each participant from 1-4 timepoints before ART initiation and 2-8 timepoints after ART initiation, with a median of 7 samples. Serial HIV viral load, CD4+ T-cell count, ART history and demographic data were obtained for every participant. Genomic DNA was extracted from unsorted PBMC with a Qiagen kit on a QIAcube, processed in batches of 12 samples. Remarks on this clone: Its antigen remains undetermined. No qualities accompany the bases; no much larger clone lies one base away.

The V gene is TRBV6-4 and the J gene is TRBJ1-5; TRBD1 fits 8 bases in the junction. The sequencing here drew on unsorted PBMCs, taken 3 years after starting antiretroviral therapy. This receptor was identified in a man aged 40-55 years with HIV. The DNA reads as follows: TGTGCCAGCAACCGACAGGGGAGCGGGGTTGATCAGCCCCAGCATTTT. Its product reads: CASNRQGSGVDQPQHF.